The entry below describes one T cell receptor (beta chain). Its antigen is still unknown. Other DNA sequences in the same sample also yield this CDR3. This entry is derived from a study of cytomegalovirus exposure and HLA in healthy donors. Study-wide results and caveats: It was reported that TCR beta sequences correctly inferred the HLA-A and HLA-B alleles for most subjects.

The ends lost 3 bases at V and 3 bases at J; junction bases unmatched: 11. Germline V gene data show CDR1 as LGHNA and CDR2 as YSLEER. This CDR3 contains 17 residues. PCR used 60 Vbeta primers and 13 Jbeta primers. Here immunoSEQ multiplex PCR was the method, and the copy in TCRdb shows in-frame clones only, minus some. In the table there are about 80,000 clones, over 70% of which are singletons. The source of this sequence is a woman between 40 and 55 years old in good health and CMV-seronegative. The chain uses TRBV4-3 and TRBJ2-3, with 8 nucleotides matching TRBD2. The sequencing sample was made of PBMCs. The CDR3, as DNA: TGCGCCAGCAGCCAGGATACGGGGGCGGGAGGAACAGATACGCAGTATTTT. Its translation: CASSQDTGAGGTDTQYF.